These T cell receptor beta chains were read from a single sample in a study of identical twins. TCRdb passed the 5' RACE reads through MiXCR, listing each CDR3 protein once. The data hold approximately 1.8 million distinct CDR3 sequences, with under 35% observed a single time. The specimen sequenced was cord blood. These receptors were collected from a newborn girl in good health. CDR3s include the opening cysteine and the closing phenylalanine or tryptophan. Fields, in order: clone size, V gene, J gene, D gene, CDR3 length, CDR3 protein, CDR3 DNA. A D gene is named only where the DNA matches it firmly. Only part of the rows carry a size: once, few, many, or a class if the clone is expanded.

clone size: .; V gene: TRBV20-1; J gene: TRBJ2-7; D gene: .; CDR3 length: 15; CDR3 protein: CSAREALGSSYEQYF; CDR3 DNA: TGCAGTGCTAGAGAGGCGTTGGGGAGCTCCTACGAGCAGTACTTC
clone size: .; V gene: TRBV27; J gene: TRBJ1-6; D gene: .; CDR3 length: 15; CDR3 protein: CASSLRGHYNSPPHF; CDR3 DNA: TGTGCCAGCAGTTTACGGGGGCACTATAATTCACCCCCCCACTTT
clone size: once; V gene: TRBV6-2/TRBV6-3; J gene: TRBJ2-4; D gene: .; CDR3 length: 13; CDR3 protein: CASRYPGRSIQYF; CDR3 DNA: TGTGCCAGCAGGTATCCGGGCAGGAGCATTCAGTACTTC
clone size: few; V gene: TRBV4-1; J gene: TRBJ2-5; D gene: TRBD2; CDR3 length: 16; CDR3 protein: CASSQDASGGQETQYF; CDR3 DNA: TGCGCCAGCAGCCAAGATGCTAGCGGGGGACAAGAGACCCAGTACTTC
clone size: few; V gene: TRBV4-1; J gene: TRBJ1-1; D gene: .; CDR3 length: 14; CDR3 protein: CASSQDIRRGEAFF; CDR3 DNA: TGCGCCAGCAGCCAAGATATACGGAGGGGTGAAGCTTTCTTT
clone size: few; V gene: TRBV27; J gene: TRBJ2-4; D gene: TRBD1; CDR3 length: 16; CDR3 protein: CASRGQGARAKNIQYF; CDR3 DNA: TGTGCCAGCAGGGGGCAGGGGGCGCGGGCCAAAAACATTCAGTACTTC
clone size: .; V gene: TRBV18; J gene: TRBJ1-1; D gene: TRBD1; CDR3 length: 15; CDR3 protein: CASSPPFTGGAEAFF; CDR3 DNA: TGTGCCAGCTCACCACCGTTTACAGGGGGGGCTGAAGCTTTCTTT
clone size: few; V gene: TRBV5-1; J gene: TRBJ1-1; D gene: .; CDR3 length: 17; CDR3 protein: CASSLWSVGGAGSEAFF; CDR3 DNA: TGCGCCAGCAGCCTATGGAGCGTTGGGGGCGCGGGTTCTGAAGCTTTCTTT
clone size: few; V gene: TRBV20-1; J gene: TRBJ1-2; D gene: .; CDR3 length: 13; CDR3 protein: CSARDPRNHGYTF; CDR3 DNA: TGCAGTGCTAGAGATCCACGAAACCATGGCTACACCTTC
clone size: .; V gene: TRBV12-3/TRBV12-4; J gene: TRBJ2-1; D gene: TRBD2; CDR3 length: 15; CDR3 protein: CASRRSGRSSNEQFF; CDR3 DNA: TGTGCCAGCAGACGTAGCGGGAGGAGCTCCAATGAGCAGTTCTTC
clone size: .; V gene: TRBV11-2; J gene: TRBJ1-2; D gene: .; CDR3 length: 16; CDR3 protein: CASSLDWDISNYGYTF; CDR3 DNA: TGTGCCAGCAGCTTAGATTGGGACATTTCTAACTATGGCTACACCTTC
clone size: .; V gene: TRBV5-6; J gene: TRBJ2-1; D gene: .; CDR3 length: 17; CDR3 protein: CASSYSEGRSSYNEQFF; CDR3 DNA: TGTGCCAGCAGCTATAGCGAGGGTCGGAGCTCCTACAATGAGCAGTTCTTC
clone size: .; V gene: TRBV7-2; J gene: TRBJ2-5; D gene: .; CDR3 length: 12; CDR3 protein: CASRQPEETQYF; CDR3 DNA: TGTGCCAGCAGGCAGCCCGAAGAGACCCAGTACTTC
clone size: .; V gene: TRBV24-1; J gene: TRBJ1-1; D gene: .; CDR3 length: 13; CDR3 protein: CPTSDLVGSEAFF; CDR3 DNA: TGTCCCACCAGTGATTTAGTGGGGTCTGAAGCTTTCTTT
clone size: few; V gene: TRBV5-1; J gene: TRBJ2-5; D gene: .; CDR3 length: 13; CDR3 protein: CASSLKRGETQYF; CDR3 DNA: TGCGCCAGCAGCTTGAAGAGGGGTGAGACCCAGTACTTC
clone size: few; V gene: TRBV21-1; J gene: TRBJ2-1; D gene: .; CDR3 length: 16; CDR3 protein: CASSKDSGPSYNEQFF; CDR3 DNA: TGTGCCAGCAGCAAAGATAGCGGCCCCTCCTACAATGAGCAGTTCTTC
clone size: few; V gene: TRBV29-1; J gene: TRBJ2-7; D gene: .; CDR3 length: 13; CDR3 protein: CSVEEEVTYEQYF; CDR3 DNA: TGCAGCGTTGAAGAAGAGGTCACCTACGAGCAGTACTTC
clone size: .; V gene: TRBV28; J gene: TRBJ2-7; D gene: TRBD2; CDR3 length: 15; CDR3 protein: CASSLDGGRPYEQYF; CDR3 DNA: TGTGCCAGCAGTTTAGATGGCGGGAGACCCTACGAGCAGTACTTC
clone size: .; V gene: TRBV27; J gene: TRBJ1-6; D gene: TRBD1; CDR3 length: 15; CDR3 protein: CASRRDRAYNSPLHF; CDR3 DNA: TGTGCCAGCAGAAGGGACAGGGCCTATAATTCACCCCTCCACTTT
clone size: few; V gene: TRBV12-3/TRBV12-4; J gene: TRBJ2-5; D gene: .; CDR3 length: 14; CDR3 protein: CASRGTYRVETQYF; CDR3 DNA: TGTGCCAGCAGGGGTACTTACAGGGTAGAGACCCAGTACTTC
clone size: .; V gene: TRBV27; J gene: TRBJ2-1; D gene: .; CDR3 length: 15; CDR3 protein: CASSLQGSPYNEQFF; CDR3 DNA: TGTGCCAGCAGTCTTCAGGGGTCCCCCTACAATGAGCAGTTCTTC
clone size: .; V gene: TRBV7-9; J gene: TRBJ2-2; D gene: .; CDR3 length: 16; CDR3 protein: CASSLPSGSGPGELFF; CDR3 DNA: TGTGCCAGCAGCCTTCCTTCCGGGAGCGGGCCCGGGGAGCTGTTTTTT
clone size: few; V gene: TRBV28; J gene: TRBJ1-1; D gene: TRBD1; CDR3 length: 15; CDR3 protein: CASSLSPGGWTEAFF; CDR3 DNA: TGTGCCAGCAGTTTAAGCCCAGGGGGCTGGACTGAAGCTTTCTTT
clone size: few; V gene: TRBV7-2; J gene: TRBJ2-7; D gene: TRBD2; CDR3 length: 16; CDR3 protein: CASSLGTSGTLYEQYF; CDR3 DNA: TGTGCCAGCAGCTTGGGGACTAGCGGGACCCTCTACGAGCAGTACTTC
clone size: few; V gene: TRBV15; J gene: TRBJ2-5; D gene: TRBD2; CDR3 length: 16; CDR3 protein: CATSRDVVSGKETQYF; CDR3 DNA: TGTGCCACCAGCAGAGATGTAGTAAGCGGGAAAGAGACCCAGTACTTC
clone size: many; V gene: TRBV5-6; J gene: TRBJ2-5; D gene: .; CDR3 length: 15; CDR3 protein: CASSPLQQPQETQYF; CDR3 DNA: TGTGCCAGCAGCCCCCTACAGCAACCTCAAGAGACCCAGTACTTC
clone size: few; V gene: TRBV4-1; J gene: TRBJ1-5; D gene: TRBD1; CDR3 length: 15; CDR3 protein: CASSQDTRGLQPQHF; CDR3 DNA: TGCGCCAGCAGCCAAGATACCAGGGGGCTTCAGCCCCAGCATTTT
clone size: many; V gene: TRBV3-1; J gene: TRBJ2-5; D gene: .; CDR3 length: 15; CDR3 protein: CASSQSRGSRETQYF; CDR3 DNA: TGTGCCAGCAGCCAAAGCAGGGGTTCAAGAGAGACCCAGTACTTC
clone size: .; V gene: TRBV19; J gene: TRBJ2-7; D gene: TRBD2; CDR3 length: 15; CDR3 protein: CASSIWLAGYNEQYF; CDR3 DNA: TGTGCCAGTAGTATATGGCTAGCGGGTTACAATGAGCAGTACTTC
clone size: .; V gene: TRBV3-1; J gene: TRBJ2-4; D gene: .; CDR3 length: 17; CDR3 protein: CASSQVTSPLAKNIQYF; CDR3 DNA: TGTGCCAGCAGCCAAGTGACTAGTCCCCTAGCCAAAAACATTCAGTACTTC
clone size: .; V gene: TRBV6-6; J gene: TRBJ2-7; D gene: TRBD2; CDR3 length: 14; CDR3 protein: CASSYTSGGIEQYF; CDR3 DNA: TGTGCCAGCAGTTATACTAGCGGGGGTATCGAGCAGTACTTC
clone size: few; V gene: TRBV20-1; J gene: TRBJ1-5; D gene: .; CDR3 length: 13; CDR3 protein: CSVQQAVNQPQHF; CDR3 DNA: TGCAGTGTCCAACAGGCGGTCAATCAGCCCCAGCATTTT